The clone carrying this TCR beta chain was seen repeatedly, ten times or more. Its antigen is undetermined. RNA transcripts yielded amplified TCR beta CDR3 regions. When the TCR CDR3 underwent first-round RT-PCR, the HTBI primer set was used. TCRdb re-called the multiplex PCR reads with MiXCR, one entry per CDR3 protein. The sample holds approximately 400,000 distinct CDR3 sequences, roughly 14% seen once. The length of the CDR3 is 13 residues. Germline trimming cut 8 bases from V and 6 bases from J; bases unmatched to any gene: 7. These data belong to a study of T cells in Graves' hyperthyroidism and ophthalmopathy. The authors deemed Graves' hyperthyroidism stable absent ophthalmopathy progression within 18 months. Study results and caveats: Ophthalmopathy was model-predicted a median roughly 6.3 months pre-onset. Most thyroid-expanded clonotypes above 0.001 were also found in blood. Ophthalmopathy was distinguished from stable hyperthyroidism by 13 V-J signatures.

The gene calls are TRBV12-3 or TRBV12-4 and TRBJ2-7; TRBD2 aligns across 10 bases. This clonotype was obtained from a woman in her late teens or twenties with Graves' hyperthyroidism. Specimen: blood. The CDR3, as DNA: TGTGCCAGCCGGGCTAGCGGGAGAGTCGAGCAGTACTTC. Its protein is CASRASGRVEQYF.